These 32 T cell receptor beta chains came from one sample sequenced in a study of early T cells in non-severe SARS-CoV-2 infection (dated by TCRdb to the early 2020s). Libraries were constructed by 5' RACE. The sample was run on a NextSeq 500. TCRdb trimmed public reads at Q25 via fastp, called clones via MiXCR and kept in-frame beta chains. All rows with the same CDR3 protein become a single entry with the most common DNA and genes. This sample is represented by approximately 70,000 distinct CDR3 sequences; 11% of them were singletons. The ten largest clones capture 5.5% to 6% of the sample. The sequencing here drew on whole blood, taken at baseline. The receptor source for this set is an adult who was a healthcare worker with PCR-confirmed SARS-CoV-2 infection or an uninfected control (not recorded which).

The table lists this clonotype with many counts. The gene calls are TRBV15 and TRBJ1-1; the D is unclear. The germline gives CDR1 LNHNV, CDR2 YYDKDF (reference sequence). Trimming removed 0 bases from V and 1 base from J, with 9 bases in between. The CDR3 loop spans 15 amino acids. The CDR3 is CATSRDLPGNTEAFF. In nucleotides, the CDR3 is TGTGCCACCAGCAGAGATCTCCCGGGGAACACTGAAGCTTTCTTT.

The chain is built from TRBV5-1 and TRBJ2-1; D is ambiguous. Deletions cut 2 bases from V and 4 bases from J, with 13 bases between. Germline CDR1 SGHRS, CDR2 YFSETQ. This CDR3 has 15 amino acids. The CDR3 region has the DNA TGCGCCAGCAGCTTAGCGCTCAACCGATACAATGAGCAGTTCTTC. It encodes CASSLALNRYNEQFF.

The chain carries TRBV9 and TRBJ2-7; 7 positions match TRBD1. Losses at the gene ends were 3 bases for V and 6 bases for J; bases not matched to a gene: 6. Germline lookup yields CDR1 SGDLS and CDR2 YYNGEE. The CDR3 is 13 residues long. CDR3 loop: CASSAGTVFEQYF. CDR3 sequence (DNA): TGTGCCAGCAGCGCCGGGACAGTTTTCGAGCAGTACTTC.

J is TRBJ1-1 and V is TRBV27; no definite D call. Germline V lookup: CDR1 MNHEY, CDR2 SMNVEV (reference sequence). The CDR3 length is 13 residues. The V end lost 6 bases, the J end lost 4 bases, and 12 bases lay between the germline ends. The chain's CDR3 is CASSQEGSTEAFF. Written as DNA, the CDR3 is TGTGCCAGCAGCCAAGAGGGATCCACTGAAGCTTTCTTT.

This clonotype showed up just a few times. The chain uses TRBV6-6 and TRBJ1-4, with D uncertain. The CDR3 has 15 residues. Germline V gene data show CDR1 as MNHNY and CDR2 as SVGAGI (reference sequence). V shed 2 bases and J shed 5 bases, with 12 bases lying between them. This CDR3 reads CASSYPGIGNEKLFF. CDR3 coding DNA: TGTGCCAGCAGTTACCCCGGGATTGGGAATGAAAAACTGTTTTTT.

The chain uses TRBV20-1 and TRBJ1-3; D possibly corresponds to TRBD1 (6 bases). V lost 0 bases and J 2 bases, leaving 8 bases between the germline ends. The length of the CDR3 is 14 residues. CDR1 is DFQATT, CDR2 SNEGSKA, per germline (reference sequence). The CDR3: CSARDHRAGNTIYF. CDR3 DNA sequence: TGCAGTGCTAGAGATCACAGGGCTGGAAACACCATATATTTT.

The chain combines TRBV7-9 with TRBJ2-3, with D possibly being TRBD1 or TRBD2 (5 bases each). V lost 5 bases and J 2 bases, leaving 14 bases between the germline ends. Germline V lookup: CDR1 SEHNR, CDR2 FQNEAQ (reference sequence). The CDR3 is made up of 15 amino acids. The CDR3 region has the DNA TGTGCCAGCAGCCAGAGGGGCGAAAACACAGATACGCAGTATTTT. This sequence encodes CASSQRGENTDTQYF.

In its sample, this clonotype was seen a few times. The chain employs TRBV28 and TRBJ1-2; D call uncertain. CDR1 is MDHEN, CDR2 SYDVKM, per germline. Between the trimmed V and J ends, which lost 5 bases and 5 bases, there was a span of 12 bases. The CDR3 extends over 13 amino acids. The CDR3 is CASSPGKAYGYTF. CDR3 bases: TGTGCCAGCAGTCCGGGCAAGGCATATGGCTACACCTTC.

This clonotype was recorded a few times. The chain has TRBV6-5 and TRBJ2-3; D remains ambiguous. Germline CDR1 MNHEY, CDR2 SVGAGI. V shed 5 bases and J shed 2 bases, with 11 bases lying between them. There are 14 residues in the CDR3. CDR3 sequence (DNA): TGTGCCAGCAGTCCACAAGTTCTCACAGATACGCAGTATTTT. Amino acids: CASSPQVLTDTQYF.

This clonotype came up many times. J is TRBJ2-2 and V is TRBV2, with TRBD1 as a possible D gene (5 bases). V was trimmed by 4 bases and J by 5 bases, leaving 8 bases between them. This CDR3 spans 13 amino acids. Germline V gene sequence: CDR1 SNHLY, CDR2 FYNNEI. The CDR3 region has the DNA TGTGCCAGCAGTGCAGGGCGGACCGGGGAGCTGTTTTTT. The encoded protein is CASSAGRTGELFF. Variable domain in full (rest from reference TRBV2 and TRBJ2-2): EPEVTQTPSHQVTQMGQEVILRCVPISNHLYFYWYRQILGQKVEFLVSFYNNEISEKSEIFDDQFSVERPDGSNFTLKIRSTKLEDSAMYFCASSAGRTGELFFGEGSRLTVL.

The table lists this clonotype with a few counts. The rearrangement links TRBV5-1 to TRBJ2-7; weak D call: TRBD1 (5 bases). V lost 0 bases and J lost 2, with 15 bases in between. In germline, CDR1 is SGHRS, CDR2 YFSETQ. The CDR3 consists of 16 residues. CDR3 nucleotide sequence: TGCGCCAGCAGCTTGGTCTCAGGGCCCCAGCCCTACGAGCAGTACTTC. This encodes CASSLVSGPQPYEQYF. The variable domain in full, with the rest retrieved from reference TRBV5-1 and TRBJ2-7, is KAGVTQTPRYLIKTRGQQVTLSCSPISGHRSVSWYQQTPGQGLQFLFEYFSETQRNKGNFPGRFSGRQFSNSRSEMNVSTLELGDSALYLCASSLVSGPQPYEQYFGPGTRLTVT.

This clonotype was seen a handful of times. This sequence joins TRBV5-1 and TRBJ2-1; no reliable D call. V was cut by 3 bases and J by 6 bases, with 10 bases left in between. Germline CDR1 and CDR2: SGHRS and YFSETQ. CDR3 length: 13 residues. This CDR3 is CASSYARFNEQFF. CDR3 bases: TGCGCCAGCAGCTACGCGCGTTTCAATGAGCAGTTCTTC.

V usage is TRBV18 and J usage is TRBJ1-4, with D possibly TRBD1 on 5 matching bases. The CDR3 has 13 amino acids. Trimming stripped 5 bases from V and 6 bases from J, with 10 bases between. In germline, CDR1 is KGHSH, CDR2 LQKENI. DNA of the CDR3: TGTGCCAGCTCAAGAGGGGCGGATGAAAAACTGTTTTTT. It encodes CASSRGADEKLFF. Supplemented by reference TRBV18 and TRBJ1-4, the full variable domain reads NAGVMQNPRHLVRRRGQEARLRCSPMKGHSHVYWYRQLPEEGLKFMVYLQKENIIDESGMPKERFSAEFPKEGPSILRIQQVVRGDSAAYFCASSRGADEKLFFGSGTQLSVL.

The rearrangement links TRBV5-4 to TRBJ2-5; 8 bases agree with TRBD1. The V segment lost 4 bases and the J segment 2 bases; nucleotides outside the gene matches: 7. Germline V gives CDR1 SGHNT, CDR2 YYREEE (reference sequence). This CDR3 has 15 residues. CDR3 amino acids: CASSRGQGPQETQYF. The DNA of the CDR3 is TGTGCCAGCAGCCGTGGACAGGGACCTCAAGAGACCCAGTACTTC.

The chain couples TRBV7-2 to TRBJ2-4; 8 bases line up with TRBD2. Germline V gene sequence: CDR1 SGHTA, CDR2 FQGNSA. This CDR3 has 11 amino acids. The ends lost 8 bases at V and 9 bases at J; junction bases unmatched: 3. CDR3 residues: CASYAGGIQYF. DNA of the CDR3: TGTGCCAGCTATGCGGGGGGCATTCAGTACTTC.

This chain joins TRBV18 and TRBJ1-6; D perhaps matches TRBD1 (6 bases). Per germline, CDR1 KGHSH and CDR2 LQKENI. Between the trimmed V and J ends, which lost 3 bases and 9 bases, there was a span of 18 bases. This CDR3 region has 16 residues. CDR3: CASSPAQGGVSSPLHF. The CDR3 region has the DNA TGTGCCAGCTCACCCGCACAGGGTGGCGTAAGTTCACCCCTCCACTTT.

Only a few counts were recorded for this clonotype. The rearrangement uses TRBV20-1 and TRBJ1-2; a weak D match, TRBD1 (5 bases). Germline CDR1 and CDR2: DFQATT and SNEGSKA (reference sequence). V was shortened by 2 bases and J by 7 bases, with 14 bases between the two germline ends. There are 13 residues in the CDR3. The CDR3 bases are TGCAGTGCTAGATCCATAGCGGGGGGTGGCTACACCTTC. Protein product: CSARSIAGGGYTF.

This clonotype was detected only a few times. This chain joins TRBV6-2 or TRBV6-3 and TRBJ2-1, with no clear D. Trimming took 0 bases from V and 4 from J, leaving 25 bases between them. The CDR3 sequence is 20 residues long. Germline-derived CDR1 and CDR2 are MNHEY and SVGEGT. The CDR3 is CASSYSSSPSRPSEYNEQFF. The CDR3, as DNA: TGTGCCAGCAGTTACTCTTCCAGCCCGAGTCGACCAAGCGAGTACAATGAGCAGTTCTTC.

This clonotype was seen ten or more times. The chain carries TRBV3-1 and TRBJ2-6; D is ambiguous. The CDR3 loop spans 15 amino acids. Trimming removed 0 bases at V and 2 bases at J, with 5 bases between. Germline lookup yields CDR1 LGHDT and CDR2 YNNKEL (reference sequence). CDR3 amino acids: CASSQDTPGANVLTF. The CDR3 DNA follows: TGTGCCAGCAGCCAAGATACGCCTGGGGCCAACGTCCTGACTTTC.

The V and J genes are TRBV11-2 and TRBJ1-2, with 8 bases fitting TRBD1. Trimming at V came to 3 bases and at J to 5 bases, leaving 5 bases not matched to a gene. The CDR3 has 14 residues. Germline V gene lookup returns CDR1 SGHAT and CDR2 FQNNGV. The CDR3 DNA is TGTGCCAGCAGCTTGCCAGGGGGCCGATATGGCTACACCTTC. Protein sequence: CASSLPGGRYGYTF.

This clonotype turned up a few times. The chain's CDR3 is CASSGVGSTDTQYF. As DNA, the CDR3 is TGTGCCAGCAGCGGGGTGGGTAGCACAGATACGCAGTATTTT. The chain uses TRBV7-2 and TRBJ2-3, with D uncertain. Germline-derived CDR1 and CDR2 are SGHTA and FQGNSA. The CDR3 covers 14 residues. V lost 5 bases and J lost 0, with 9 bases in between.

The J gene is TRBJ2-1, the V gene TRBV5-4, with 9 bases matching TRBD2. Trimming cost V 0 bases and J 7 bases; bases outside gene matches: 5. From germline, CDR1 is SGHNT and CDR2 YYREEE (reference sequence). CDR3 length: 15 amino acids. The CDR3 here is CASSLVAGDINEQFF. The DNA of the CDR3 is TGTGCCAGCAGCTTGGTAGCGGGAGATATAAATGAGCAGTTCTTC.

This clonotype appeared a few times. V usage is TRBV9 and J usage is TRBJ2-1; no reliable D call. V dropped 0 bases and J dropped 8 bases, with 21 bases sitting between them. Germline loops: CDR1 SGDLS, CDR2 YYNGEE. The CDR3 length is 17 residues. CDR3 DNA sequence: TGTGCCAGCAGCGTAGTCCCTTCAGCCCACTTAGGCGATGAGCAGTTCTTC. It translates to CASSVVPSAHLGDEQFF.

This chain links TRBV6-2 or TRBV6-3 with TRBJ2-7; TRBD1 matches 8 bases. With 6 bases clipped from V and 2 bases from J, the junction kept 12 bases outside the gene matches. The CDR3 consists of 16 residues. The germline V gene encodes CDR1 MNHEY and CDR2 SVGEGT. The CDR3 spells CASRKAPTGDPYEQYF. DNA of the CDR3: TGTGCCAGCAGGAAGGCCCCGACAGGGGATCCCTACGAGCAGTACTTC.

The chain links TRBV28 to TRBJ2-7, with 11 bases matching TRBD1. CDR3 length equals 15 residues. CDR1 and CDR2 (germline): MDHEN, SYDVKM. The V and J ends lost 3 bases and 7 bases, in that order; junction bases with no gene match: 8. This chain's CDR3 is CASSFTGGTGGEQYF. The CDR3 DNA reads TGTGCCAGCAGTTTCACTGGCGGGACAGGGGGGGAGCAGTACTTC.

This clonotype was observed many times. CDR3 sequence: CASSFYMGYGYTF. In DNA, the CDR3 is TGTGCCAGCAGTTTTTATATGGGTTATGGCTACACCTTC. V is TRBV12-3 or TRBV12-4 and J is TRBJ1-2; D ambiguous. V was trimmed by 3 bases and J by 5 bases, leaving 10 bases between them. The CDR3 length is 13 residues.

This clonotype was detected a few times. V and J are TRBV4-2 and TRBJ2-5, with D uncertain. Trimming cost V 1 base and J 5 bases, with 11 bases left between them. The CDR3 is 14 residues long. Germline loops: CDR1 LGHNA, CDR2 YNFKEQ. The CDR3 is CASSQVGLLETQYF. In nucleotides, the CDR3 is TGTGCCAGCAGCCAAGTGGGTCTATTGGAGACCCAGTACTTC.

In its sample, this clonotype was seen many times. The chain is built from TRBV20-1 and TRBJ2-3; unclear D gene. This CDR3 is built from 15 residues. Trimming left V 7 bases short and J 1 base short, with 18 bases between. Germline CDR1 is DFQATT and CDR2 is SNEGSKA (reference sequence). The CDR3 nucleotides are TGCAGTGTCCCAACCGAGGTCGCTGGCACAGATACGCAGTATTTT. Translated, it gives CSVPTEVAGTDTQYF.

In DNA form, the CDR3 reads TGCAGTGCTAGAGGGGGGCTAGCGCCACAAGAGACCCAGTACTTC. Its translation: CSARGGLAPQETQYF. The chain links TRBV20-1 to TRBJ2-5, with D perhaps given as TRBD1 or TRBD2 (6 bases each). Germline CDR1 and CDR2: DFQATT and SNEGSKA (reference sequence). This CDR3 spans 15 amino acids. V shed 1 base and J shed 2 bases, with 14 bases lying between them.

This clonotype was seen ten or more times. The chain combines TRBV6-4 with TRBJ2-3; no reliable D call. The germline V gene encodes CDR1 MRHNA and CDR2 SNTAGT. V was trimmed by 2 bases and J by 5 bases, leaving 8 bases between them. The CDR3 runs to 13 residues. CDR3 sequence (DNA): TGTGCCAGCAGTGACGGGTCGGAAGATACGCAGTATTTT. The encoded protein is CASSDGSEDTQYF.

This chain connects TRBV7-6 to TRBJ2-1; 10 positions match TRBD1. The CDR3 runs 14 residues. Germline assignment: CDR1 SGHVS and CDR2 FNYEAQ. V lost 5 bases and J lost 9; bases outside the gene matches: 7. Here the CDR3 reads CASSTGQGFTEQFF. The DNA of the CDR3 is TGTGCCAGCAGCACGGGACAGGGGTTTACTGAGCAGTTCTTC.

This chain links TRBV4-2 with TRBJ2-5, with unresolved D. The V end was cut by 1 base, the J end by 2 bases, with 26 bases between. The germline gives CDR1 LGHNA, CDR2 YNFKEQ. The CDR3 length is 20 residues. The CDR3 region has the DNA TGTGCCAGCAGCCAAGGCCGATCGTTTCGGACCTCCTACCAACAAGAGACCCAGTACTTC. Its translation is CASSQGRSFRTSYQQETQYF.